The T cell receptor beta chain described here comes from a study of cytomegalovirus exposure and HLA in healthy donors. Study results and caveats: The study designated roughly 150 TCR beta chains cytomegalovirus-associated. Earlier analysis found most TCR beta V segments productive about 90% or about 30% of the time.

A multiplex PCR was run with 60 Vbeta primers and 13 Jbeta primers. Profiled with immunoSEQ multiplex PCR; TCRdb holds only in-frame clones, not every one. Counted here are about 59,000 clones, 65% to 90% occurring once; the ten biggest clones make up about 1.6%. The CDR3 contains 13 residues. In germline, CDR1 is SGHDT, CDR2 YYEEEE. Trimming removed 4 bases from V and 0 bases from J, with 8 bases in between. This clone was seen more than once but under ten times. Its matching antigen is unknown. The source of this sequence is a human donor in good health. The chain has TRBV5-6 and TRBJ2-7, with D hard to call. The source material was PBMCs. Written as DNA, the CDR3 is TGTGCCAGCAGCCCATCCCACTCCTACGAGCAGTACTTC. Translating it yields CASSPSHSYEQYF.